This TCR beta chain was sequenced for a study of blood T cell repertoires in COVID-19. About the research overall: From T cells, B-cell-depleted T cells, or PBMCs came the material, which was cDNA or gDNA.

Data came from immunoSEQ multiplex PCR; TCRdb stores just in-frame clones and leaves some out. The table has approximately 270,000 clones, approximately 90% seen once; the top ten hold approximately 3.3%. The germline V gene has CDR1 MNHNS and CDR2 SASEGT. The ends lost 3 bases at V and 2 bases at J; junction bases unmatched: 7. This CDR3 has 15 residues. The source is a man younger than 35 with active or convalescent COVID-19. The chain recombines TRBV6-1 with TRBJ2-7; the match to TRBD2 covers 7 bases. Sequences were obtained from peripheral blood. CDR3 in DNA: TGTGCCAGCAGTGATGGGAGGGAAATCCCCTACGAGCAGTACTTC. Amino acid sequence: CASSDGREIPYEQYF.